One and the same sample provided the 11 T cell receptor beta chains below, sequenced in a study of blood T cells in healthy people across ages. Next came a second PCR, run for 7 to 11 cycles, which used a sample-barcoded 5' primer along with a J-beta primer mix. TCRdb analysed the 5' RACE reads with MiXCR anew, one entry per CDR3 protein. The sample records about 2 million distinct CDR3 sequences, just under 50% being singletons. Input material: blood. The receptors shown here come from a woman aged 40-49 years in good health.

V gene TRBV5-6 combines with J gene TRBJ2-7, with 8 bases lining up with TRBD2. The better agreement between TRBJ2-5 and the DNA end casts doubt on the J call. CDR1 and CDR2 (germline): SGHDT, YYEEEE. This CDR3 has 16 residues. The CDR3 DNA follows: TGTGCCAGCAACCGCGGGGGGCCCTACCTAACAGAGACCCAGTACTTC. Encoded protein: CASNRGGPYLTETQYF.

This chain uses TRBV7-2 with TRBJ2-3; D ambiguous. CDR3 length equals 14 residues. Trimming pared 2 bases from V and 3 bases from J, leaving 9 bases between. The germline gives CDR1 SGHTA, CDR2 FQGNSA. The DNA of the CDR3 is TGTGCCAGCAGCTTAAACCTCTGGACAGATACGCAGTATTTT. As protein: CASSLNLWTDTQYF.

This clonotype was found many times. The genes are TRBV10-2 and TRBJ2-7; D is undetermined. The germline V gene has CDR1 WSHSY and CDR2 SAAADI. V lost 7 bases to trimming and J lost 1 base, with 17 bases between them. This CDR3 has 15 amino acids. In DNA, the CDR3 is TGCGCCAGCACCGAGTTCAGCTCCAGGTCCTACGAGCAGTACTTC. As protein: CASTEFSSRSYEQYF.

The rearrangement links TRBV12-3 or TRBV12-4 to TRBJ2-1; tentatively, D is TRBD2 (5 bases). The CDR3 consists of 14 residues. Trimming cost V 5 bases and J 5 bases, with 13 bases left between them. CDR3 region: CASSRFRGNNEQFF. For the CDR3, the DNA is TGTGCCAGCAGTCGCTTCCGGGGAAACAATGAGCAGTTCTTC.

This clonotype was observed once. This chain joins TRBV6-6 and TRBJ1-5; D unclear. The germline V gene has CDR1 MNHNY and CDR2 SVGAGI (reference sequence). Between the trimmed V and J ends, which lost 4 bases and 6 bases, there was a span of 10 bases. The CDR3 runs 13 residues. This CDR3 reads CASSSAGLQPQHF. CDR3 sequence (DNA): TGTGCCAGCAGTTCAGCCGGGCTTCAGCCCCAGCATTTT.

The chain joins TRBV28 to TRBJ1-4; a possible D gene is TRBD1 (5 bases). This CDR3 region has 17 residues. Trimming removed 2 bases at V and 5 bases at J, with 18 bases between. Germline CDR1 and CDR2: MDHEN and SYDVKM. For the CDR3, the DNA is TGTGCCAGCAGTTTAAATCCAGGGACCCCAAAAAATGAAAAACTGTTTTTT. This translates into CASSLNPGTPKNEKLFF.

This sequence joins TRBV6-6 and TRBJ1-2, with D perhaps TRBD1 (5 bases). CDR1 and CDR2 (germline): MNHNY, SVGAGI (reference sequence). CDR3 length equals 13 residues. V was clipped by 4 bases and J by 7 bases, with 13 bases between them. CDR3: CASSWQGAGGYTF. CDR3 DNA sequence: TGTGCCAGCAGTTGGCAGGGTGCGGGTGGCTACACCTTC.

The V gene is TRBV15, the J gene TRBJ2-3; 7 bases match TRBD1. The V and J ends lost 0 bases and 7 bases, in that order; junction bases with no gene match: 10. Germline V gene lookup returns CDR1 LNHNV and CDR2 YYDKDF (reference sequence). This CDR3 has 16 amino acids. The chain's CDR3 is CATSRDKGQHRNTQYF. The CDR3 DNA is TGTGCCACCAGCAGAGACAAGGGACAGCATCGGAATACGCAGTATTTT.

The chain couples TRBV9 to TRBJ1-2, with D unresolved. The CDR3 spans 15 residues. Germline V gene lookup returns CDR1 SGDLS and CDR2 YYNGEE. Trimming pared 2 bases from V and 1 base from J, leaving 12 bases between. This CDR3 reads CASSVTARDNYGYTF. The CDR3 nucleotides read TGTGCCAGCAGCGTCACGGCGAGGGATAACTATGGCTACACCTTC.

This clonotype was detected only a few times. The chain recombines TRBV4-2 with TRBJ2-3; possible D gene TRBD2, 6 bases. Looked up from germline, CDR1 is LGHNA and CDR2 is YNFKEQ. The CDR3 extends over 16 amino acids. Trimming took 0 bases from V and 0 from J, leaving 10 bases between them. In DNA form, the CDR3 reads TGTGCCAGCAGCCAAGAAGCAGGACTAAGCACAGATACGCAGTATTTT. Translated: CASSQEAGLSTDTQYF.

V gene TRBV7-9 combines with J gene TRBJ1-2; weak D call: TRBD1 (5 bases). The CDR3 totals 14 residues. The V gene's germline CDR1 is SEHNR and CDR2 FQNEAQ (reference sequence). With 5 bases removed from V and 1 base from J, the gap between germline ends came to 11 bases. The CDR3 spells CASSGMTVNYGYTF. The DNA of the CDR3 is TGTGCCAGCAGCGGAATGACAGTTAACTATGGCTACACCTTC.